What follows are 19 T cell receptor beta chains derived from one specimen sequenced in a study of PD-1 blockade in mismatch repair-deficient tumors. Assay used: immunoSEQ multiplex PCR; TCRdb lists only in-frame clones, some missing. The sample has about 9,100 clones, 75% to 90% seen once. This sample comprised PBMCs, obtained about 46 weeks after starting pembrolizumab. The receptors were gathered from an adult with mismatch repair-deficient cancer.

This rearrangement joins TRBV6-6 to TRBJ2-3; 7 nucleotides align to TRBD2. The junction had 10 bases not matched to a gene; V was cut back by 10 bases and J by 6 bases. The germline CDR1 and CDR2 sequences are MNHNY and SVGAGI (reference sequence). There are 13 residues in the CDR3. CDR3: CATAGVGEDTQYF. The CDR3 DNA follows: TGTGCCACCGCGGGAGTCGGTGAGGATACGCAGTATTTT.

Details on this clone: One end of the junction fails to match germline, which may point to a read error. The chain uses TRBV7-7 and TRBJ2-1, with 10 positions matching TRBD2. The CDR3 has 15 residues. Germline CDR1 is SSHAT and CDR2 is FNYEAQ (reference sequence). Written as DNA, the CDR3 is TGTGCTAGCAGCGCCGGGACTAGCGACTACAATGAGCAGTTCTTC. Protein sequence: CASSAGTSDYNEQFF. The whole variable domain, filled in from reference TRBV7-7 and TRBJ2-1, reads GAGVSQSPRYKVTKRGQDVTLRCDPISSHATLYWYQQALGQGPEFLTYFNYEAQPDKSGLPSDRFSAERPEGSISTLTIQRTEQRDSAMYRCASSAGTSDYNEQFFGPGTRLTVL.

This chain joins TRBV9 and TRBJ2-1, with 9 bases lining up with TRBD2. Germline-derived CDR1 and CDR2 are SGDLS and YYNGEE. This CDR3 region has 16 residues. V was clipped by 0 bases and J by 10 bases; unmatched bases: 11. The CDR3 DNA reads TGTGCCAGCAGCGTAGGTTTTAGCGGGAGAACCTACGAGCAGTTCTTC. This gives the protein CASSVGFSGRTYEQFF.

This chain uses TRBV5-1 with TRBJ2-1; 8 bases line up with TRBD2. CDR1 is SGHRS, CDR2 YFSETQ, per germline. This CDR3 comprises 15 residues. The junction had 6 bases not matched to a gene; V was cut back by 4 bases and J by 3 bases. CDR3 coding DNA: TGCGCCAGCAGCCCCGGGACTAGTTTCTACAATGAGCAGTTCTTC. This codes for CASSPGTSFYNEQFF.

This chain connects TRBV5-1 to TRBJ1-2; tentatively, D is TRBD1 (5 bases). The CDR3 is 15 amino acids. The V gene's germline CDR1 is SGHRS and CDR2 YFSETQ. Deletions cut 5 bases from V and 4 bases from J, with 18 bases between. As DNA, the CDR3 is TGCGCCAGCAGTTCGGTCCTCACAGGTAGCTATGGCTACACCTTC. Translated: CASSSVLTGSYGYTF.

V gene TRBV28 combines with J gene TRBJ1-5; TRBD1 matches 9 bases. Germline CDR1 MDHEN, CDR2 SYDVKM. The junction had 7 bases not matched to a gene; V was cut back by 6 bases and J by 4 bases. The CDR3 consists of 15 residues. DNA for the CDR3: TGTGCCAGCAGGTGGGGACAGGGTGGAAATCAGCCCCAGCATTTT. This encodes CASRWGQGGNQPQHF.

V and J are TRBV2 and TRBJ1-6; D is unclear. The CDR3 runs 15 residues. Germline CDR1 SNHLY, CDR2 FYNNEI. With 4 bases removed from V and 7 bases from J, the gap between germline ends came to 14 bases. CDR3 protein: CASSVSDPGNSPLHF. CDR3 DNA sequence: TGTGCCAGCAGTGTCTCAGACCCGGGGAATTCACCCCTCCACTTT.

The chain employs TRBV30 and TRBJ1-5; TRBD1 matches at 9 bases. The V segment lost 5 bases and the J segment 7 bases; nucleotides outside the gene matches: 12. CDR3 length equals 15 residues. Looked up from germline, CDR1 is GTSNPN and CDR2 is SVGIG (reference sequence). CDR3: CAWEPTGGAGQPQHF. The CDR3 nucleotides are TGTGCCTGGGAACCCACAGGGGGCGCAGGGCAGCCCCAGCATTTT.

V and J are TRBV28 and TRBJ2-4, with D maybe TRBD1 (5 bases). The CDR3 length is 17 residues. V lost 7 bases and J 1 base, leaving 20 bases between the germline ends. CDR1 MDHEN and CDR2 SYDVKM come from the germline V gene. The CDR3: CASTTSRQRRAKNIQYF. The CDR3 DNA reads TGTGCCAGCACCACCTCTCGACAGAGGCGTGCCAAAAACATTCAGTACTTC.

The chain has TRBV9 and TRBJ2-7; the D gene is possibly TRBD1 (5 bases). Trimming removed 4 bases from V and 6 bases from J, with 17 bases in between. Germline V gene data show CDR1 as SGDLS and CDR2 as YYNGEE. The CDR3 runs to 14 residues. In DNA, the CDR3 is TGTGCCAGCAGCCCCCGCTTTTCTAGGGGCGAGCAGTACTTC. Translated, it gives CASSPRFSRGEQYF.

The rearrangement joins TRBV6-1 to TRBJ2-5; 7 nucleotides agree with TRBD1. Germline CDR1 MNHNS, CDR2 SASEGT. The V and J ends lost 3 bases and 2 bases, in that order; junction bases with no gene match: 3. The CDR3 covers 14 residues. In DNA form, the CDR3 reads TGTGCCAGCAGTGATTCGACAGGGCAAGAGACCCAGTACTTC. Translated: CASSDSTGQETQYF.

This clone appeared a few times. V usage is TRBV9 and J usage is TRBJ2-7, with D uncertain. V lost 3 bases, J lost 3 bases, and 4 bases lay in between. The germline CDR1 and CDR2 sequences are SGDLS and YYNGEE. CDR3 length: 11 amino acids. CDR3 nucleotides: TGTGCCAGCAGCGAATACTACGAGCAGTACTTC. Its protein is CASSEYYEQYF.

CDR3 region: CASSLGGAGNYGYTF. In nucleotides, the CDR3 is TGCGCCAGCAGCTTAGGGGGCGCGGGTAACTATGGCTACACCTTC. The chain uses TRBV5-1 and TRBJ1-2; 7 bases are shared with TRBD1. The CDR3 contains 15 residues. V lost 2 bases to trimming and J lost 1 base; unmatched junction nucleotides: 5. Germline values: CDR1 SGHRS, CDR2 YFSETQ.

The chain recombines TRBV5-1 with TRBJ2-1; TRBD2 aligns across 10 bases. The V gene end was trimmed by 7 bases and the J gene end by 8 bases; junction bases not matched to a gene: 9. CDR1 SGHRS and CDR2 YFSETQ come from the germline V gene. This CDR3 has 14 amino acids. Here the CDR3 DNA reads TGCGCCAGCCAAGTGGTAGCGGGAGGAGATGAGCAGTTCTTC. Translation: CASQVVAGGDEQFF.

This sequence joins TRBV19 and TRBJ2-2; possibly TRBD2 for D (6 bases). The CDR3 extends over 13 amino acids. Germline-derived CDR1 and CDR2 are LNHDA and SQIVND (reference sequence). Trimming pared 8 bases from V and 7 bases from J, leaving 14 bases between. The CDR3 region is CASLASANGELFF. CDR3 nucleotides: TGTGCCAGTTTGGCTAGCGCGAACGGGGAGCTGTTTTTT.

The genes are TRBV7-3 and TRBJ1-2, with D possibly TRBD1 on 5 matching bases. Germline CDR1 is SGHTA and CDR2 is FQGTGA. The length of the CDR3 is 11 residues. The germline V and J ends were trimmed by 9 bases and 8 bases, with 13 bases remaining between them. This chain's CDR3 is CARGGEGGYTF. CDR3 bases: TGTGCCAGGGGGGGGGAAGGAGGCTACACCTTC.

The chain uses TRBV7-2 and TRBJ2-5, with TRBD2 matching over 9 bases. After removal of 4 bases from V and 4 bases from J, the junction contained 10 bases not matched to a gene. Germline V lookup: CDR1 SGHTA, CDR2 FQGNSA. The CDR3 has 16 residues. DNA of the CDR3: TGTGCCAGCAGCTCGTCGACTAGCGGATTCGGAGAGACCCAGTACTTC. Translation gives CASSSSTSGFGETQYF.

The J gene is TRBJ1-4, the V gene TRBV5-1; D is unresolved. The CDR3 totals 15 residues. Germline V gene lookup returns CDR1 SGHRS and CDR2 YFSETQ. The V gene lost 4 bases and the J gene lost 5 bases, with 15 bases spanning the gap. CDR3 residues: CASSGGRIVNEKLFF. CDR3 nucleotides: TGCGCCAGCAGCGGAGGACGGATCGTCAATGAAAAACTGTTTTTT.

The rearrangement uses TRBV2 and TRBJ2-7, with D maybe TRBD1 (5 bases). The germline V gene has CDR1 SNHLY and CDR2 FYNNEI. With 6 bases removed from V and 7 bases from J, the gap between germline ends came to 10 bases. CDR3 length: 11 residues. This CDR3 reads CASRGQLEQYF. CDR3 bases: TGTGCCAGCAGGGGGCAGTTAGAGCAGTACTTC. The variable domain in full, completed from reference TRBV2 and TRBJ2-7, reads EPEVTQTPSHQVTQMGQEVILRCVPISNHLYFYWYRQILGQKVEFLVSFYNNEISEKSEIFDDQFSVERPDGSNFTLKIRSTKLEDSAMYFCASRGQLEQYFGPGTRLTVT.